The present entry profiles one T cell receptor beta chain with its context. Generated by immunoSEQ multiplex PCR, the TCRdb table keeps only in-frame clones and is missing some. This sample yields about 370,000 clones, of which 70% to 90% are seen a single time; approximately 3% belongs to the top ten. These data are taken from a study of blood T cell repertoires in COVID-19. Sequenced material: peripheral blood. The receptor's source is a woman aged 25 to 39 with COVID-19, enrolled during active disease.

The CDR3 bases are TGTGCCAGCAGCTCGGGACAACTCTATGGCTACACCTTC. It specifies CASSSGQLYGYTF. The V call is TRBV5-4, the J call TRBJ1-2, with D possibly matching TRBD1 (6 bases). Germline-derived CDR1 and CDR2 are SGHNT and YYREEE (reference sequence). This CDR3 is built from 13 residues. Trimming pared 3 bases from V and 4 bases from J, leaving 10 bases between.